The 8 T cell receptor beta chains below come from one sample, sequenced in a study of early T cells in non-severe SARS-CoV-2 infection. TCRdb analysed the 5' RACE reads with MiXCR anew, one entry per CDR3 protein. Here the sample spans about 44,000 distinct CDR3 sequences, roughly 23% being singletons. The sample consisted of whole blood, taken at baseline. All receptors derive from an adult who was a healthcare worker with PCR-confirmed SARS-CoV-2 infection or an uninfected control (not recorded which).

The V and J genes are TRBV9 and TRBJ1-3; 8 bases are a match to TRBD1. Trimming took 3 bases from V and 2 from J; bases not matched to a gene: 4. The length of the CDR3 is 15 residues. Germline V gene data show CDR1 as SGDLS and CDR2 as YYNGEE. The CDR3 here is CASSAGDRPGNTIYF. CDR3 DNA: TGTGCCAGCAGCGCCGGGGACAGGCCTGGAAACACCATATATTTT.

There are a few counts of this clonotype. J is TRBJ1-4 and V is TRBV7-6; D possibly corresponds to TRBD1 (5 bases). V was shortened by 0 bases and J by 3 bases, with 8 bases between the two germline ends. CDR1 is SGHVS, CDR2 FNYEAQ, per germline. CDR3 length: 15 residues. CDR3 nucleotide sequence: TGTGCCAGCAGCTTAGCGGGGCCGGCTAATGAAAAACTGTTTTTT. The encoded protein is CASSLAGPANEKLFF.

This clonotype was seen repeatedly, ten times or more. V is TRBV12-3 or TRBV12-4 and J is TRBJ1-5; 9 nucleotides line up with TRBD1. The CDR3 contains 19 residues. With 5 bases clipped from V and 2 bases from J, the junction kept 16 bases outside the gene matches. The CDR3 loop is CASSPGQGIFIEGNQPQHF. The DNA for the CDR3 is TGTGCCAGCAGTCCTGGACAGGGGATCTTTATCGAGGGCAATCAGCCCCAGCATTTT.

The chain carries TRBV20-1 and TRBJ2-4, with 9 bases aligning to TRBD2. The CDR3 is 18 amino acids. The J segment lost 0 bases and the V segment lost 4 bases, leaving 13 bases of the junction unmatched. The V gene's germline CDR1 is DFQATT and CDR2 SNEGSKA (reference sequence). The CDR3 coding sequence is TGCAGTGCTACACTCGCGGGACTAGCTCGGCTAGCCAAAAACATTCAGTACTTC. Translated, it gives CSATLAGLARLAKNIQYF.

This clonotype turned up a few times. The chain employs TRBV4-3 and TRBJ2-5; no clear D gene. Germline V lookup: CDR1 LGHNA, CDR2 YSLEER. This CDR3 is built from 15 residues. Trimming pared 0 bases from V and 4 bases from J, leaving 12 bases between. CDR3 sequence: CASSQDLVGSETQYF. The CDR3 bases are TGCGCCAGCAGCCAAGATCTCGTAGGGTCAGAGACCCAGTACTTC.

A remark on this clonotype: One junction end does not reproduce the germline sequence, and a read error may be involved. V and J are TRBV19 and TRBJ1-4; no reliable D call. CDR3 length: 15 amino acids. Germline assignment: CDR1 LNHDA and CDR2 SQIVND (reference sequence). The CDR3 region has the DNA TGTACCAGTAGTATAAGGAGGAGGGATCGTGAAAAACTGTTTTTT. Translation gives CTSSIRRRDREKLFF.

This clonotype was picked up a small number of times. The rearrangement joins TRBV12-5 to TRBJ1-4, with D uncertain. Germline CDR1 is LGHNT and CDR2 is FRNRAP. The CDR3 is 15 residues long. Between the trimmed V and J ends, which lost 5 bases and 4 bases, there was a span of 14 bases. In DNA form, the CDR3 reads TGTGCTAGTGGTACCTCGCTAGACCGTAATGAAAAACTGTTTTTT. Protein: CASGTSLDRNEKLFF.

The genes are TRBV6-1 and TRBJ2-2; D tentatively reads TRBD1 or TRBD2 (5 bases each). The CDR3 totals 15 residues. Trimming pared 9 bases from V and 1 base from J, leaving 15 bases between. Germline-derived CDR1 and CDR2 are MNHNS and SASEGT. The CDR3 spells CASRLGTVNTGELFF. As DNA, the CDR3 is TGTGCCAGTAGATTGGGGACGGTGAACACCGGGGAGCTGTTTTTT.